Listed below are T cell receptor beta chains from one sample, sequenced in a study of blood T cell repertoires in COVID-19. TCRdb keeps only in-frame clones here, not all; method: immunoSEQ multiplex PCR. Among more than 300,000 clones listed, about 90% were seen once. Sequenced: peripheral blood. These receptors were taken from a woman in her sixties or seventies with COVID-19, enrolled during active disease. CDR3s include the opening cysteine and the closing phenylalanine or tryptophan. A D gene is named only where the DNA matches it firmly. Some rows mark clone size as missing; the rest say once, few, many or name a class of expanded clone.

clone_size: NA
d_call: TRBD1
j_call: TRBJ1-4
v_call: TRBV3-1/TRBV3-2
cdr3_length: 15
cdr3_aa: CASSQEGTGSQKLFF
cdr3_nt: TGTGCCAGCAGCCAAGAAGGGACAGGGAGTCAAAAACTGTTTTTT

clone_size: NA
d_call: NA
j_call: TRBJ1-2
v_call: TRBV5-5
cdr3_length: 13
cdr3_aa: CASSFGGNYGYTF
cdr3_nt: TGTGCCAGCAGCTTCGGCGGCAACTATGGCTACACCTTC

clone_size: NA
d_call: NA
j_call: TRBJ2-7
v_call: TRBV12-3/TRBV12-4
cdr3_length: 12
cdr3_aa: CASSPQAYEQYF
cdr3_nt: TGTGCCAGCAGTCCCCAGGCCTACGAGCAGTACTTC

clone_size: NA
d_call: NA
j_call: TRBJ2-5
v_call: TRBV6-1
cdr3_length: 14
cdr3_aa: CASSESRGRETQYF
cdr3_nt: TGTGCCAGCAGTGAATCGCGGGGGCGAGAGACCCAGTACTTC

clone_size: NA
d_call: NA
j_call: TRBJ2-2
v_call: TRBV6-5
cdr3_length: 14
cdr3_aa: CASTRTFNTGELFF
cdr3_nt: TGTGCCAGCACCAGGACATTCAACACCGGGGAGCTGTTTTTT

clone_size: NA
d_call: NA
j_call: TRBJ1-2
v_call: TRBV6-2/TRBV6-3
cdr3_length: 13
cdr3_aa: CASSYRGAKGYTF
cdr3_nt: TGTGCCAGCAGTTACCGGGGGGCCAAAGGCTACACCTTC

clone_size: NA
d_call: NA
j_call: TRBJ2-3
v_call: TRBV28
cdr3_length: 15
cdr3_aa: CASRPPLTSTDTQYF
cdr3_nt: TGTGCCAGCAGACCCCCGCTTACTAGCACAGATACGCAGTATTTT

clone_size: NA
d_call: TRBD1
j_call: TRBJ1-1
v_call: TRBV6-5
cdr3_length: 14
cdr3_aa: CASNDRGHNTEAFF
cdr3_nt: TGTGCCAGCAACGACAGGGGCCACAACACTGAAGCTTTCTTT

clone_size: NA
d_call: NA
j_call: TRBJ1-1
v_call: TRBV19
cdr3_length: 13
cdr3_aa: CASSVDRITEAFF
cdr3_nt: TGTGCCAGTAGTGTAGACAGGATCACTGAAGCTTTCTTT

clone_size: NA
d_call: TRBD1
j_call: TRBJ1-1
v_call: TRBV7-6
cdr3_length: 16
cdr3_aa: CASSLEVDRVDTEAFF
cdr3_nt: TGTGCCAGCAGCTTAGAGGTGGACAGGGTGGACACTGAAGCTTTCTTT

clone_size: NA
d_call: NA
j_call: TRBJ1-1
v_call: TRBV9
cdr3_length: 14
cdr3_aa: CASSEGGLQTGAFF
cdr3_nt: TGTGCCAGCAGCGAGGGAGGACTCCAAACGGGAGCTTTCTTT

clone_size: once
d_call: TRBD1
j_call: TRBJ1-2
v_call: TRBV30
cdr3_length: 14
cdr3_aa: CAWDRDRETYGYTF
cdr3_nt: TGTGCCTGGGACCGGGACAGAGAAACCTATGGCTACACCTTC

clone_size: NA
d_call: TRBD2
j_call: TRBJ2-1
v_call: TRBV9
cdr3_length: 17
cdr3_aa: CASSDSTSGGNRNEQFF
cdr3_nt: TGTGCCAGCAGCGATTCGACTAGCGGGGGGAATCGTAATGAGCAGTTCTTC

clone_size: NA
d_call: NA
j_call: TRBJ1-1
v_call: TRBV19
cdr3_length: 16
cdr3_aa: CASSIEVGYYGLIFFF
cdr3_nt: TGTGCCAGTAGTATAGAGGTCGGATACTATGGACTCATTTTTTTCTTT

clone_size: NA
d_call: NA
j_call: TRBJ1-2
v_call: TRBV30
cdr3_length: 14
cdr3_aa: CAWNPKPGVGGYTF
cdr3_nt: TGTGCCTGGAATCCTAAGCCAGGGGTTGGTGGCTACACCTTC

clone_size: NA
d_call: TRBD2
j_call: TRBJ2-1
v_call: TRBV7-2
cdr3_length: 15
cdr3_aa: CASSLVAAGGNEQFF
cdr3_nt: TGTGCCAGCAGCTTAGTGGCGGCGGGGGGCAATGAGCAGTTCTTC

clone_size: NA
d_call: TRBD1
j_call: TRBJ1-1
v_call: TRBV13
cdr3_length: 15
cdr3_aa: CASSLDRGRQTEAFF
cdr3_nt: TGTGCCAGCAGCCTCGACAGGGGGCGGCAGACTGAAGCTTTCTTT

clone_size: NA
d_call: NA
j_call: TRBJ1-5
v_call: TRBV30
cdr3_length: 14
cdr3_aa: CAWSPSGPMMPQHF
cdr3_nt: TGTGCCTGGAGCCCCTCAGGGCCCATGATGCCCCAGCATTTT

clone_size: NA
d_call: NA
j_call: TRBJ2-7
v_call: TRBV24-1
cdr3_length: 13
cdr3_aa: CATSDGGIYEQYF
cdr3_nt: TGTGCCACCAGCGACGGGGGAATCTACGAGCAGTACTTC

clone_size: NA
d_call: NA
j_call: TRBJ1-2
v_call: TRBV11-2
cdr3_length: 11
cdr3_aa: CASGGDRGYTF
cdr3_nt: TGTGCCAGCGGGGGGGACCGTGGCTACACCTTC

clone_size: NA
d_call: TRBD2
j_call: TRBJ2-4
v_call: TRBV5-1
cdr3_length: 15
cdr3_aa: CASSLNAGGKNIQYF
cdr3_nt: TGCGCCAGCAGCTTGAATGCGGGGGGCAAAAACATTCAGTACTTC

clone_size: NA
d_call: TRBD2
j_call: TRBJ2-5
v_call: TRBV9
cdr3_length: 16
cdr3_aa: CASSVAVAGEQETQYF
cdr3_nt: TGTGCCAGCAGCGTAGCGGTAGCGGGGGAACAAGAGACCCAGTACTTC

clone_size: NA
d_call: TRBD1
j_call: TRBJ2-7
v_call: TRBV2
cdr3_length: 14
cdr3_aa: CASRAGTGPSEQYF
cdr3_nt: TGTGCCAGCAGGGCCGGGACAGGGCCAAGCGAGCAGTACTTC

clone_size: NA
d_call: TRBD2
j_call: TRBJ2-1
v_call: TRBV27
cdr3_length: 15
cdr3_aa: CASRETSGANNEQFF
cdr3_nt: TGTGCCAGCCGTGAGACTAGCGGGGCGAACAATGAGCAGTTCTTC

clone_size: NA
d_call: TRBD1
j_call: TRBJ1-3
v_call: TRBV3-1/TRBV3-2
cdr3_length: 14
cdr3_aa: CASSPTGSGNTIYF
cdr3_nt: TGTGCCAGCAGCCCGACAGGGTCCGGAAACACCATATATTTT

clone_size: once
d_call: TRBD1
j_call: TRBJ1-4
v_call: TRBV30
cdr3_length: 13
cdr3_aa: CASSGQPNEKLFF
cdr3_nt: TGTGCCAGCTCGGGACAGCCGAATGAAAAACTGTTTTTT

clone_size: NA
d_call: NA
j_call: TRBJ2-7
v_call: TRBV6-4
cdr3_length: 15
cdr3_aa: CARVTGPRGPYEQYF
cdr3_nt: TGTGCCAGGGTTACAGGGCCCCGGGGACCCTACGAGCAGTACTTC

clone_size: NA
d_call: NA
j_call: TRBJ1-2
v_call: TRBV7-2
cdr3_length: 15
cdr3_aa: CASSPSGVESYGYTF
cdr3_nt: TGTGCCAGCAGCCCCTCCGGGGTTGAGTCCTATGGCTACACCTTC

clone_size: NA
d_call: TRBD2
j_call: TRBJ2-7
v_call: TRBV18
cdr3_length: 15
cdr3_aa: CASSPMTSGVYEQYF
cdr3_nt: TGTGCCAGCTCACCTATGACTAGCGGGGTCTACGAGCAGTACTTC

clone_size: NA
d_call: TRBD1
j_call: TRBJ1-6
v_call: TRBV19
cdr3_length: 15
cdr3_aa: CASSNRQGQGSPLHF
cdr3_nt: TGTGCCAGTAGTAACCGACAGGGACAGGGTTCACCCCTCCACTTT

clone_size: NA
d_call: TRBD1
j_call: TRBJ2-7
v_call: TRBV28
cdr3_length: 15
cdr3_aa: CASSPRDRGSYEQYF
cdr3_nt: TGTGCCAGCAGTCCGCGGGACAGGGGTTCCTACGAGCAGTACTTC

clone_size: NA
d_call: TRBD2
j_call: TRBJ2-3
v_call: TRBV7-2
cdr3_length: 15
cdr3_aa: CASSQAGGAVDTQYF
cdr3_nt: TGTGCCAGCAGCCAGGCCGGGGGGGCCGTAGATACGCAGTATTTT

clone_size: NA
d_call: NA
j_call: TRBJ1-2
v_call: TRBV12-3/TRBV12-4
cdr3_length: 13
cdr3_aa: CASSPEPGAGYTF
cdr3_nt: TGTGCCAGCAGTCCGGAACCAGGGGCTGGCTACACCTTC

clone_size: NA
d_call: NA
j_call: TRBJ2-1
v_call: TRBV2
cdr3_length: 16
cdr3_aa: CASIRTGGRSYNEQFF
cdr3_nt: TGTGCCAGCATCAGGACCGGGGGTCGGTCCTACAATGAGCAGTTCTTC

clone_size: NA
d_call: NA
j_call: TRBJ1-2
v_call: TRBV7-8
cdr3_length: 14
cdr3_aa: CASSLSTGDYGYTF
cdr3_nt: TGTGCCAGCAGCTTAAGTACGGGGGACTATGGCTACACCTTC

clone_size: NA
d_call: TRBD2
j_call: TRBJ2-5
v_call: TRBV11-3
cdr3_length: 19
cdr3_aa: CASSLYRGGTSGLQETQYF
cdr3_nt: TGTGCCAGCAGCCTCTACCGTGGTGGGACTAGCGGCCTCCAAGAGACCCAGTACTTC

clone_size: NA
d_call: NA
j_call: TRBJ1-5
v_call: TRBV20-1
cdr3_length: 16
cdr3_aa: CSASGGHSYSNQPQHF
cdr3_nt: TGCAGTGCTAGTGGGGGACACTCCTATAGCAATCAGCCCCAGCATTTT

clone_size: NA
d_call: TRBD1
j_call: TRBJ1-5
v_call: TRBV19
cdr3_length: 15
cdr3_aa: CASSTRDRGIQPQHF
cdr3_nt: TGTGCCAGTAGTACCAGGGACAGGGGCATTCAGCCCCAGCATTTT

clone_size: NA
d_call: TRBD2
j_call: TRBJ2-3
v_call: TRBV2
cdr3_length: 15
cdr3_aa: CASSPSSGGGNTQYF
cdr3_nt: TGTGCCAGCAGCCCCTCTAGCGGGGGGGGGAATACGCAGTATTTT

clone_size: NA
d_call: NA
j_call: TRBJ1-1
v_call: TRBV30
cdr3_length: 11
cdr3_aa: CARRENTEAFF
cdr3_nt: TGTGCCAGACGGGAGAACACTGAAGCTTTCTTT